These 18 T cell receptor beta chains share one sample of origin, sequenced in a study of T-cell memory formation after mild COVID-19. TCRdb passed the 5' RACE reads through MiXCR, listing each CDR3 protein once. The table lists approximately 260,000 distinct CDR3 sequences, 15% to 20% of them singletons. The sequencing input was PBMCs or a T cell subset sorted from them (not recorded which). These receptors all stem from a man between 18 and 29 years old who had mild COVID-19 (a few samples of this study predate the infection). Cell type and time point are not known.

V is TRBV7-2 and J is TRBJ2-1; D remains unclear. The CDR3 runs 12 residues. V was clipped by 5 bases and J by 8 bases, with 10 bases between them. Germline-derived CDR1 and CDR2 are SGHTA and FQGNSA. DNA for the CDR3: TGTGCCAGCAGCCCCGTGCGTTATGAGCAGTTCTTC. It encodes CASSPVRYEQFF. Based on the CDR3 plus reference TRBV7-2 and TRBJ2-1, the full variable domain is GAGVSQSPSNKVTEKGKDVELRCDPISGHTALYWYRQSLGQGLEFLIYFQGNSAPDKSGLPSDRFSAERTGGSVSTLTIQRTQQEDSAVYLCASSPVRYEQFFGPGTRLTVL.

The V and J genes are TRBV20-1 and TRBJ2-6; no clear D. The V and J ends lost 3 bases and 2 bases respectively, with 14 bases between them. Germline CDR1 reads DFQATT; CDR2 reads SNEGSKA (reference sequence). The CDR3 extends over 16 amino acids. CDR3 DNA sequence: TGCAGTGCTAGTGAGGATGGCCGCCCTGGGGCCAACGTCCTGACTTTC. It yields the protein CSASEDGRPGANVLTF.

This clonotype was seen repeatedly, ten times or more. The CDR3 reads CAISEAGTGNTGELFF. The CDR3 DNA follows: TGTGCCATCAGTGAAGCCGGGACAGGGAACACCGGGGAGCTGTTTTTT. The rearrangement uses TRBV10-3 and TRBJ2-2; 8 nucleotides match TRBD1. Germline CDR1 and CDR2: ENHRY and SYGVKD. There are 16 residues in the CDR3. J lost 1 base, V lost 3 bases, and 4 bases had no gene match.

This clonotype was seen only a few times. V and J are TRBV29-1 and TRBJ2-3, with D possibly being TRBD2 (7 bases). V lost 4 bases and J 4 bases, leaving 15 bases between the germline ends. There are 14 residues in the CDR3. Germline loops: CDR1 SQVTM, CDR2 ANQGSEA. The CDR3 DNA follows: TGCAGCGTTGTGCGGGCGGGGGCCCCAGATACGCAGTATTTT. Protein: CSVVRAGAPDTQYF.

This clonotype occurred a few times. The chain joins TRBV20-1 to TRBJ1-6; TRBD1 matches 8 bases. V shed 6 bases, J shed 6 bases, and the junction held 10 bases outside the gene matches. From germline, CDR1 is DFQATT and CDR2 SNEGSKA (reference sequence). This CDR3 is built from 15 residues. CDR3 DNA sequence: TGCAGTGCATCCGACAGGGGAAGTGGTAATTCACCCCTCCACTTT. It yields the protein CSASDRGSGNSPLHF.

V gene TRBV7-9 combines with J gene TRBJ2-3, with D unclear. Germline values: CDR1 SEHNR, CDR2 FQNEAQ (reference sequence). With 3 bases removed from V and 4 bases from J, the gap between germline ends came to 5 bases. This CDR3 has 12 amino acids. Written as DNA, the CDR3 is TGTGCCAGCAGCTTTCGTCCAGATACGCAGTATTTT. Translating it yields CASSFRPDTQYF.

Points on this clonotype: Just one base apart from a much larger clone, this may be a read error. The chain links TRBV12-3 or TRBV12-4 to TRBJ1-5; a weak D match, TRBD1 (5 bases). V was clipped by 6 bases and J by 7 bases, with 19 bases between them. CDR3 length: 15 amino acids. CDR3 protein: CASSSRERGIQPQHF. CDR3 in DNA: TGTGCCAGCAGCTCCCGGGAGAGGGGTATCCAGCCCCAGCATTTT.

V usage is TRBV27 and J usage is TRBJ1-2; no clear D gene. The CDR3 covers 13 residues. Deletions cut 4 bases from V and 4 bases from J, with 10 bases between. Per the germline V gene, CDR1 is MNHEY and CDR2 is SMNVEV (reference sequence). In DNA form, the CDR3 reads TGTGCCAGCAGTTATGGCGTCAGCTATGGCTACACCTTC. Encoded protein: CASSYGVSYGYTF.

There are a few counts of this clonotype. V and J are TRBV28 and TRBJ2-1; TRBD2 matches 10 bases. This CDR3 region has 15 residues. Per the germline V gene, CDR1 is MDHEN and CDR2 is SYDVKM. V was pared by 8 bases and J by 5 bases, with 9 bases of the junction left unmatched. DNA for the CDR3: TGTGCCAGCGGTCTAGCGGGGGCTGGAGACAATGAGCAGTTCTTC. This sequence encodes CASGLAGAGDNEQFF.

V usage is TRBV6-1 and J usage is TRBJ2-7; TRBD2 might be the D (7 bases). CDR3 length: 17 amino acids. Germline CDR1 and CDR2: MNHNS and SASEGT. Trimming removed 4 bases from V and 4 bases from J, with 23 bases in between. The DNA for the CDR3 is TGTGCCAGCAGTGTGGGGTTGGGTGCGGGGGCTTTATACGAGCAGTACGTC. It yields the protein CASSVGLGAGALYEQYV.

Only a few counts were recorded for this clonotype. The chain is built from TRBV7-9 and TRBJ1-2, with unresolved D. The germline V gene encodes CDR1 SEHNR and CDR2 FQNEAQ (reference sequence). V was clipped by 1 base and J by 4 bases, with 4 bases between them. This CDR3 comprises 12 residues. CDR3 sequence: CASSLDRYGYTF. For the CDR3, the DNA is TGTGCCAGCAGCTTAGATCGCTATGGCTACACCTTC.

This clonotype was seen a handful of times. The rearrangement uses TRBV11-2 and TRBJ2-4, with D uncertain. Germline-derived CDR1 and CDR2 are SGHAT and FQNNGV. There are 16 residues in the CDR3. Trimming took off 2 bases at V and 0 bases at J, with 11 bases between the two ends. DNA of the CDR3: TGTGCCAGCAGCTTATACAGTGAACTAGCCAAAAACATTCAGTACTTC. Translating gives CASSLYSELAKNIQYF.

V gene TRBV6-5 combines with J gene TRBJ2-5; TRBD2 agrees at 11 bases. The trim removed 2 bases at V and 1 base at J, leaving 9 bases unmatched. The germline V gene encodes CDR1 MNHEY and CDR2 SVGAGI. This CDR3 contains 18 residues. The CDR3 region has the DNA TGTGCCAGCAGTTACCCAACAGCTACTAGCGGGGGCCAAGAGACCCAGTACTTC. Its protein product is CASSYPTATSGGQETQYF.

V usage is TRBV12-3 or TRBV12-4 and J usage is TRBJ1-5, with a weak D call TRBD1 (5 bases). The CDR3 consists of 13 residues. Trimming took 4 bases from V and 6 from J, leaving 10 bases between them. Here the CDR3 reads CASSYGGSQPQHF. CDR3 sequence (DNA): TGTGCCAGCAGTTACGGGGGTAGTCAGCCCCAGCATTTT.

The J gene is TRBJ2-3, the V gene TRBV29-1; TRBD1 is a possible D gene (5 bases). Germline V gene data show CDR1 as SQVTM and CDR2 as ANQGSEA. The CDR3 is made up of 15 amino acids. Deletions cut 6 bases from V and 4 bases from J, with 20 bases between. The DNA of the CDR3 is TGCAGCGTCAGGCAGACAGTCACGACGCCAGATACGCAGTATTTT. Amino acids: CSVRQTVTTPDTQYF.

This clonotype showed up just a few times. V is TRBV5-1 and J is TRBJ2-5, with 8 bases identical to TRBD1. CDR1 and CDR2 from the germline V gene are SGHRS and YFSETQ. V gave up 5 bases and J gave up 2 bases; unmatched junction bases: 8. The CDR3 totals 15 residues. The CDR3 reads CASRSRDRYQETQYF. The CDR3 nucleotides read TGCGCCAGCAGGTCCCGGGACAGGTATCAAGAGACCCAGTACTTC.

This clonotype was picked up a small number of times. J is TRBJ2-3 and V is TRBV6-6; TRBD2 might be the D (6 bases). Trimming shortened V by 2 bases and J by 1 base, and 16 bases separated the two germline ends. From germline, CDR1 is MNHNY and CDR2 SVGAGI (reference sequence). The CDR3 runs to 17 residues. The CDR3 nucleotides read TGTGCCAGCAGTTACCCCCCTCTGGGACTGGGCACAGATACGCAGTATTTT. It specifies CASSYPPLGLGTDTQYF.

The chain combines TRBV5-5 with TRBJ2-3; the D gene is possibly TRBD2 (6 bases). CDR1 is SGHKS, CDR2 YYEKEE, per germline (reference sequence). The length of the CDR3 is 14 residues. Trimming removed 4 bases at V and 6 bases at J, with 15 bases between. CDR3: CASSRSGPRDTQYF. For the CDR3, the DNA is TGTGCCAGCAGCCGGAGCGGGCCGCGGGATACGCAGTATTTT.